Listed below are T cell receptor beta chains from one sample, sequenced in a study of control samples from healthy donors and cancer patients. Generated by immunoSEQ multiplex PCR, the TCRdb table keeps only in-frame clones and is missing some. This sample carries about 110,000 clones, approximately 88% of them seen once, and the ten largest clones take 3.5% to 4%. The specimen sequenced was PBMCs. Receptors originate from a woman in her sixties with lung cancer. CDR3s include the opening cysteine and the closing phenylalanine or tryptophan. A D gene is named only where the DNA matches it firmly. Size values are once, few and many counts, or a class for expanded clones, and some rows have none.

V gene: TRBV6-1
D gene: NA
J gene: TRBJ1-5
clone size: NA
CDR3 DNA: TGTGCCAGCAGTGACAGTGGCAATCAGCCCCAGCATTTT
CDR3 protein: CASSDSGNQPQHF

V gene: TRBV4-2
D gene: NA
J gene: TRBJ1-1
clone size: NA
CDR3 DNA: TGTGCCAGCAGCCAAGATTTCGGGGTGGACACTGAAGCTTTCTTT
CDR3 protein: CASSQDFGVDTEAFF

V gene: TRBV6-5
D gene: NA
J gene: TRBJ1-1
clone size: NA
CDR3 DNA: TGTGCCAGCAGTTACGAGGGATGGAGCACTGAAGCTTTCTTT
CDR3 protein: CASSYEGWSTEAFF

V gene: TRBV4-1
D gene: NA
J gene: TRBJ1-3
clone size: NA
CDR3 DNA: TGCGCCAGCAGCCAGATTATAAGGAGGCTAAACACCATATATTTT
CDR3 protein: CASSQIIRRLNTIYF

V gene: TRBV19
D gene: NA
J gene: TRBJ1-1
clone size: NA
CDR3 DNA: TGTGCCAGTACCGGATGGGGGGCATGGACTGAAGCTTTCTTT
CDR3 protein: CASTGWGAWTEAFF

V gene: TRBV27
D gene: NA
J gene: TRBJ2-1
clone size: NA
CDR3 DNA: TGTGCCAGCAGTTTATGGGGAAACTCCTACAATGAGCAGTTCTTC
CDR3 protein: CASSLWGNSYNEQFF

V gene: TRBV3-1/TRBV3-2
D gene: NA
J gene: TRBJ2-3
clone size: NA
CDR3 DNA: TGTGCCAGCAGCCAAAAAAACGGGGGCAGGACAGATACGCAGTATTTT
CDR3 protein: CASSQKNGGRTDTQYF

V gene: TRBV30
D gene: NA
J gene: TRBJ1-5
clone size: NA
CDR3 DNA: TGTGCCTGGAGTGAAGGGGATAGCAATCAGCCCCAGCATTTT
CDR3 protein: CAWSEGDSNQPQHF

V gene: TRBV5-4
D gene: NA
J gene: TRBJ1-6
clone size: NA
CDR3 DNA: TGTGCCAGCAGCTTGGGGGCACCGACGAGCTCCTATAATTCACCCCTCCACTTT
CDR3 protein: CASSLGAPTSSYNSPLHF

V gene: TRBV28
D gene: TRBD2
J gene: TRBJ2-1
clone size: NA
CDR3 DNA: TGTGCCAGCAGTCCTGGACTAGCGGGGAACAATGAGCAGTTCTTC
CDR3 protein: CASSPGLAGNNEQFF

V gene: TRBV6-5
D gene: NA
J gene: TRBJ1-1
clone size: NA
CDR3 DNA: TGTGCCAGCAGTTTCGATCCGGTACGGACTGAAGCTTTCTTT
CDR3 protein: CASSFDPVRTEAFF

V gene: TRBV27
D gene: NA
J gene: TRBJ1-4
clone size: few
CDR3 DNA: TGTGCCAGCAGTTTATGGGGGGCCCATGAAAAACTGTTTTTT
CDR3 protein: CASSLWGAHEKLFF

V gene: TRBV6-5
D gene: NA
J gene: TRBJ2-2
clone size: NA
CDR3 DNA: TGTGCCAGCAGGGGCGGACAGATAAACACCGGGGAGCTGTTTTTT
CDR3 protein: CASRGGQINTGELFF

V gene: TRBV21-1
D gene: NA
J gene: TRBJ2-3
clone size: NA
CDR3 DNA: TGTGCCAGCAGCCGTTGGACTAGCGGGGTCCGTAAAGATACGCAGTATTTT
CDR3 protein: CASSRWTSGVRKDTQYF

V gene: TRBV7-2
D gene: TRBD1
J gene: TRBJ1-1
clone size: NA
CDR3 DNA: TGTGCCAGCAGCTCACAGGGGGACACTGAAGCTTTCTTT
CDR3 protein: CASSSQGDTEAFF

V gene: TRBV5-1
D gene: NA
J gene: TRBJ2-2
clone size: NA
CDR3 DNA: TGCGCCAGCAGCTTGGTTAGTGAATACACCGGGGAGCTGTTTTTT
CDR3 protein: CASSLVSEYTGELFF

V gene: TRBV3-1/TRBV3-2
D gene: NA
J gene: TRBJ2-1
clone size: NA
CDR3 DNA: TGTGCCAGCAGCCAGACGGTATCCTACAATGAGCAGTTCTTC
CDR3 protein: CASSQTVSYNEQFF

V gene: TRBV19
D gene: TRBD2
J gene: TRBJ2-1
clone size: NA
CDR3 DNA: TGTGCCAGTAGTATGTCGGCGGGGGAGAACAATGAGCAGTTCTTC
CDR3 protein: CASSMSAGENNEQFF

V gene: TRBV14
D gene: TRBD1
J gene: TRBJ2-1
clone size: NA
CDR3 DNA: TGTGCCAGCAGATCGGGACAGAGCCCCTACAATGAGCAGTTCTTC
CDR3 protein: CASRSGQSPYNEQFF

V gene: TRBV29-1
D gene: NA
J gene: TRBJ1-4
clone size: once
CDR3 DNA: TGCAGCGTTCTAGGCGGCAATTCCAATGAAAAACTGTTTTTT
CDR3 protein: CSVLGGNSNEKLFF

V gene: TRBV30
D gene: TRBD1
J gene: TRBJ2-7
clone size: NA
CDR3 DNA: TGTGCCTGCACCCGGGACAGTTCCTACGAGCAGTACTTC
CDR3 protein: CACTRDSSYEQYF

V gene: TRBV11-3
D gene: NA
J gene: TRBJ1-6
clone size: NA
CDR3 DNA: TGTGCCAGCAGCTTAACAGCTTATAATTCACCCCTCCACTTT
CDR3 protein: CASSLTAYNSPLHF

V gene: TRBV7-9
D gene: TRBD2
J gene: TRBJ2-1
clone size: NA
CDR3 DNA: TGTGCCAGCAGCGCGAGCGGGGGCGCCTACAATGAGCAGTTCTTC
CDR3 protein: CASSASGGAYNEQFF

V gene: TRBV7-2
D gene: NA
J gene: TRBJ1-1
clone size: NA
CDR3 DNA: TGTGCCAGCACAGAGCGGGCTTTAAGGAAAGCTTTCTTT
CDR3 protein: CASTERALRKAFF

V gene: TRBV4-3
D gene: NA
J gene: TRBJ1-2
clone size: NA
CDR3 DNA: TGCGCCAGCAGCCAGACAGGCAAGACCTATGGCTACACCTTC
CDR3 protein: CASSQTGKTYGYTF

V gene: TRBV15
D gene: NA
J gene: TRBJ2-7
clone size: NA
CDR3 DNA: TGTGCCACCAGCAGAGATTCCGGGAACCTTCGCTCCTACGAGCAGTACTTC
CDR3 protein: CATSRDSGNLRSYEQYF

V gene: TRBV5-4
D gene: NA
J gene: TRBJ2-5
clone size: few
CDR3 DNA: TGTGCCAGCAGCGGGTGGGGGGAGACCCAGTACTTC
CDR3 protein: CASSGWGETQYF

V gene: TRBV28
D gene: NA
J gene: TRBJ1-2
clone size: NA
CDR3 DNA: TGTGCCAGCAGTTCGTGGCAGACTCTTAACTATGGCTACACCTTC
CDR3 protein: CASSSWQTLNYGYTF

V gene: TRBV21-1
D gene: NA
J gene: TRBJ2-1
clone size: NA
CDR3 DNA: TGTGCCAGCAGCACCCTATTTTGCGAGTTCTTC
CDR3 protein: CASSTLFCEFF

V gene: TRBV6-5
D gene: TRBD1
J gene: TRBJ2-5
clone size: NA
CDR3 DNA: TGTGCCAGCAGAAGGGACAGGGGGCAAGAGACCCAGTACTTC
CDR3 protein: CASRRDRGQETQYF

V gene: TRBV18
D gene: TRBD1
J gene: TRBJ2-7
clone size: NA
CDR3 DNA: TGTGCCAGCTCACCTGGGACAGGGGGTCTCTACGAGCAGTACTTC
CDR3 protein: CASSPGTGGLYEQYF

V gene: TRBV6-2/TRBV6-3
D gene: TRBD1
J gene: TRBJ2-5
clone size: NA
CDR3 DNA: TGTGCCAGCAGTCCCGGGACAGGGTACGGAGAGACCCAGTACTTC
CDR3 protein: CASSPGTGYGETQYF

V gene: TRBV6-2/TRBV6-3
D gene: NA
J gene: TRBJ2-4
clone size: NA
CDR3 DNA: TGTGCCAGCAGTGCGGACTATCTAGCCAAAAACATTCAGTACTTC
CDR3 protein: CASSADYLAKNIQYF

V gene: TRBV6-5
D gene: TRBD1
J gene: TRBJ1-1
clone size: NA
CDR3 DNA: TGTGCCAGCAGTTACGACAGGGGGCGCACTGAAGCTTTCTTT
CDR3 protein: CASSYDRGRTEAFF

V gene: TRBV6-4
D gene: TRBD2
J gene: TRBJ2-1
clone size: once
CDR3 DNA: TGTGCCAGCAGTGTCGGGACTAGCGGTGAGCAGTTCTTC
CDR3 protein: CASSVGTSGEQFF

V gene: TRBV7-8
D gene: TRBD2
J gene: TRBJ2-3
clone size: NA
CDR3 DNA: TGTGCCAGCAGCATTGGGACTAGCGGTACGCAGTATTTT
CDR3 protein: CASSIGTSGTQYF

V gene: TRBV18
D gene: TRBD1
J gene: TRBJ1-5
clone size: NA
CDR3 DNA: TGTGCCAGCTCAACGGGACAGGGGGGTATCGCAGGGCAGCCCCAGCATTTT
CDR3 protein: CASSTGQGGIAGQPQHF

V gene: TRBV6-5
D gene: NA
J gene: TRBJ1-1
clone size: NA
CDR3 DNA: TGTGCCAGCAGCAACCCCGGGAATGAAGCTTTCTTT
CDR3 protein: CASSNPGNEAFF

V gene: TRBV3-1/TRBV3-2
D gene: NA
J gene: TRBJ2-7
clone size: NA
CDR3 DNA: TGTGCCAGCCCTGGGAAGAGGAGCTCCTACGAGCAGTACTTC
CDR3 protein: CASPGKRSSYEQYF

V gene: TRBV7-9
D gene: TRBD2
J gene: TRBJ2-3
clone size: NA
CDR3 DNA: TGTGCCAGCAGCTCCCACCTAGCGGGAGGGGGAGATACGCAGTATTTT
CDR3 protein: CASSSHLAGGGDTQYF

V gene: TRBV9
D gene: NA
J gene: TRBJ2-3
clone size: NA
CDR3 DNA: TGTGCCAGCAGCCCCGGATTGGACACCTACACAGATACGCAGTATTTT
CDR3 protein: CASSPGLDTYTDTQYF

V gene: TRBV6-4
D gene: NA
J gene: TRBJ1-1
clone size: once
CDR3 DNA: TGTGCCAGCAGTCAGGAGGGCGGGAGGACTGAAGCTTTCTTT
CDR3 protein: CASSQEGGRTEAFF

V gene: TRBV6-5
D gene: NA
J gene: TRBJ1-6
clone size: NA
CDR3 DNA: TGTGCCAGCTCCGCGGGGCCATATAATTCACCCCTCCACTTT
CDR3 protein: CASSAGPYNSPLHF

V gene: TRBV19
D gene: TRBD1
J gene: TRBJ1-4
clone size: NA
CDR3 DNA: TGTGCCAGTAGTAGCGCAACAGGGGCAACTAATGAAAAACTGTTTTTT
CDR3 protein: CASSSATGATNEKLFF

V gene: TRBV7-9
D gene: NA
J gene: TRBJ1-5
clone size: NA
CDR3 DNA: TGTGCCAGCAGCTTAGAGAGGAGCAATCAGCCCCAGCATTTT
CDR3 protein: CASSLERSNQPQHF

V gene: TRBV4-2
D gene: TRBD1
J gene: TRBJ2-1
clone size: NA
CDR3 DNA: TGTGCCAGCAGCCCACAAGAAGTGGGCCAGGGGGCCTACAATGAGCAGTTCTTC
CDR3 protein: CASSPQEVGQGAYNEQFF

V gene: TRBV19
D gene: TRBD2
J gene: TRBJ2-6
clone size: NA
CDR3 DNA: TGTGCCAGTGGGAGGGTCTCTGGGGCCAACGTCCTGACTTTC
CDR3 protein: CASGRVSGANVLTF

V gene: TRBV5-1
D gene: TRBD1
J gene: TRBJ1-1
clone size: NA
CDR3 DNA: TGCGCCAGCAGCTCCGGGACAGCGAACACTGAAGCTTTCTTT
CDR3 protein: CASSSGTANTEAFF

V gene: TRBV19
D gene: TRBD1
J gene: TRBJ1-5
clone size: NA
CDR3 DNA: TGTGCCAGTACTACAGGGGCCAATCAGCCCCAGCATTTT
CDR3 protein: CASTTGANQPQHF

V gene: TRBV19
D gene: NA
J gene: TRBJ1-6
clone size: NA
CDR3 DNA: TGTGCCAGTAGTACTGGGTCCAGGTCGAATTCACCCCTCCACTTT
CDR3 protein: CASSTGSRSNSPLHF

V gene: TRBV14
D gene: TRBD2
J gene: TRBJ2-7
clone size: NA
CDR3 DNA: TGTGCCAGCAGCTCACTAGCGGGAAACAGGAACGAGCAGTACTTC
CDR3 protein: CASSSLAGNRNEQYF

V gene: TRBV3-1/TRBV3-2
D gene: NA
J gene: TRBJ2-5
clone size: NA
CDR3 DNA: TGTGCCAGCAGCCACCTTATAAGGGTGGGACAAGAGACCCAGTACTTC
CDR3 protein: CASSHLIRVGQETQYF